This T cell receptor beta chain is drawn from a study of blood T cells in healthy people across ages (dated by TCRdb to 2014 to 2015). Background on the whole study: In model experiments, template switching captured roughly one uniquely barcoded TCR beta cDNA molecule for every two T cells. Using deep sequencing normalized with unique cDNA molecular identifiers, the study measured how TCR beta repertoire diversity changes with age. Four age groups were formed from the donors: young (average 16 years), middle-aged (more than 35), aged (about 62) and long-lived (around 82). To avoid experimental bias, donors of different ages were distributed randomly across sequencing lanes. For two donors (one aged 18 to 29 and one aged 80 or older), the study analyzed two additional independent replicas of 1 million unique cDNA reads from the same blood draw.

The germline V gene specifies ENHRY as CDR1 and SYGVKD as CDR2. From the cysteine up to the phenylalanine, the CDR3 has a length of 13 residues. The entry retains the CDR3 DNA only, 39 bases that are in frame from base 1. Library preparation employed 5' RACE. Sequencing took place on an Illumina HiSeq 2500. The second PCR ran for about 7 to 11 cycles and used a J-beta primer mix along with a sample-barcoded 5' primer. Each TCR beta cDNA molecule received a unique molecular identifier from a template-switch 5' adaptor carrying 12 random nucleotides. Each sample yielded at least 2.5 million CDR3-containing paired-end reads. First-strand cDNA synthesis was performed from all RNA using the Mint cDNA synthesis kit, with priming by a TRBC-specific oligonucleotide. Following uracil-DNA glycosylase treatment, a first 18-cycle PCR with universal primers M1SS and BC2_uni_R was performed on all cDNA. The study's processing was this. Each sample was normalized by randomly selecting 1 million high-quality reads, each carrying a distinct molecular identifier. Instead of being binned into consensus sequences, reads with shared molecular identifiers were discarded. CDR3 identification, clonotype clustering and error correction used MiTCR with a Q25 quality threshold and the strictest error-elimination algorithm. A nonparametric unseen species model with Euler transformation was used to estimate lower-bound total TCR beta diversity. TCRdb cleaned the public reads at Q25 with fastp, built clones with MiXCR and kept in-frame beta chains. Every distinct CDR3 protein forms one entry, paired with its most common genes and DNA. V and J calls and clone size were set by TCRdb, not the authors. A total of around 1.5 million distinct CDR3 sequences appear in this sample, approximately 59% of them only once. The ten largest clones capture 5.5% to 8% of the sample.

Donors were around 37 systemically healthy Caucasian individuals from Russia aged roughly 6 to 100 years. About 9.8 milliliters of peripheral blood were drawn from each donor into EDTA-treated Vacutainer tubes. Ficoll-Paque density-gradient centrifugation was used to isolate PBMCs, with at least 7 million obtained per sample. Total RNA was extracted from PBMCs with Trizol reagent, with at least 5 micrograms obtained per sample. For every donor, an aliquot of PBMCs went through flow cytometry to measure the percentages of naive CD45RAhigh/CD27high T cells. As regards this clonotype: This clone's antigen is unknown. Base qualities are not at hand, and no much larger clone is one base apart.

The full study reports these points: Since profiling was done on bulk unsorted PBMCs, naive and antigen-experienced compartments could not be conclusively compared. There was a strong correlation between observed TCR beta diversity and the percentage of naive T cells measured by flow cytometry. Estimates of total diversity based on one million sequenced T cells were considered lower bounds and underestimates. Observed TCR beta diversity per million T cells fell roughly linearly with age, and a significant reduction was already apparent by age around 40. Because the CMV infection status of the donors was unknown, age-related changes in expanded clonotypes may potentially have been confounded. The long-lived group showed more naive CD4+ T cells, fewer expanded clones and increased TCR diversity than the aged group, suggesting age selection.

The TCR originated in a man aged 18-30 years in good health. This chain is built from TRBV10-3 and TRBJ2-4; tentative D gene TRBD1, with 6 bases matching. The J call may be mistaken, given a closer DNA end match to TRBJ2-5. Material: blood. CDR3 protein: CAISPGQQETQYF. The DNA sequence is given as TGTGCCATCAGCCCAGGACAGCAAGAGACCCAGTACTTC.